This is a list of T cell receptor beta chains from one sample in a study of blood T cell repertoires in COVID-19. The assay was immunoSEQ multiplex PCR, and TCRdb's table has in-frame clones only and misses some. The sample lists around 160,000 clones, 88% seen once, with 0.95% to 1.5% in the top ten. Sequenced input: PBMCs or T cells enriched from blood (not recorded which). Source of these receptors: a woman in her twenties or thirties with acute COVID-19. Both conserved end residues are part of each CDR3. The D gene is left open where the match is weak. The size field is filled for only some rows; it gives once, few, many or a size class.

CASSFQGVVYGYTF	TGTGCCAGCAGTTTTCAGGGGGTGGTCTATGGCTACACCTTC	TRBJ1-2	NA	TRBV28	TRBD1
CASSSAGTMEAFF	TGTGCCAGCAGTTCAGCCGGGACAATGGAAGCTTTCTTT	TRBJ1-1	NA	TRBV6-5	NA
CSASLTGVANYGYTF	TGCAGTGCTAGTCTTACAGGGGTAGCTAACTATGGCTACACCTTC	TRBJ1-2	NA	TRBV20-1	TRBD1
CAWTGQGGSPLHF	TGTGCCTGGACAGGACAGGGCGGGTCACCCCTCCACTTT	TRBJ1-6	NA	TRBV30	TRBD1
CASSSPSSGKETQYF	TGTGCCAGCAGCTCCCCCTCTAGCGGGAAAGAGACCCAGTACTTC	TRBJ2-5	NA	TRBV5-4	TRBD2
CASSIVGAGTEAFF	TGTGCCAGCAGTATAGTGGGGGCGGGCACTGAAGCTTTCTTT	TRBJ1-1	NA	TRBV27	NA
CASSGLSGNTGELFF	TGTGCCAGCAGTGGTCTTAGCGGCAACACCGGGGAGCTGTTTTTT	TRBJ2-2	NA	TRBV2	NA
CSVDPSGRETQYF	TGCAGCGTTGACCCTAGCGGGAGAGAGACCCAGTACTTC	TRBJ2-5	NA	TRBV29-1	TRBD2
CASSFSSQETQYF	TGTGCCAGCAGCTTTTCCTCGCAAGAGACCCAGTACTTC	TRBJ2-5	NA	TRBV5-6	NA
CASTRQTGTNTEAFF	TGTGCCAGCACCCGACAGACAGGTACGAACACTGAAGCTTTCTTT	TRBJ1-1	NA	TRBV6-5	NA
CASSFLNQPQHF	TGTGCCAGCAGTTTCTTGAATCAGCCCCAGCATTTT	TRBJ1-5	NA	TRBV27	NA
CASSQGGATNEKLFF	TGCGCCAGCAGCCAAGGCGGTGCAACTAATGAAAAACTGTTTTTT	TRBJ1-4	NA	TRBV4-3	NA
CAWADTGKETQYF	TGTGCCTGGGCCGATACAGGGAAGGAGACCCAGTACTTC	TRBJ2-5	NA	TRBV30	NA
CASSPPVRGNTEAFF	TGTGCCAGCTCACCACCGGTCCGGGGGAACACTGAAGCTTTCTTT	TRBJ1-1	few	TRBV18	NA
CASSPSGSSGSHFF	TGTGCCAGCAGTCCCAGTGGGTCTAGCGGGAGTCATTTCTTC	TRBJ2-1	NA	TRBV6-2/TRBV6-3	TRBD2
CASSFTIRTGVNQPQHF	TGTGCCAGCAGTTTCACTATCCGTACGGGGGTCAACCAGCCCCAGCATTTT	TRBJ1-5	NA	TRBV28	NA
CATSDSGTGVMNQPQHF	TGTGCCACCAGTGATTCCGGGACAGGGGTGATGAATCAGCCCCAGCATTTT	TRBJ1-5	NA	TRBV24-1	TRBD1
CASRAQGISEQFF	TGTGCCAGCCGGGCACAGGGGATCAGTGAGCAGTTCTTC	TRBJ2-1	NA	TRBV28	TRBD1